A selection of T cell receptor beta chains follows, all from one sample in a study of shared clonotypes between healthy human individuals. Generated by immunoSEQ multiplex PCR, the TCRdb table keeps only in-frame clones and is missing some. The data hold over 400,000 clones, with approximately 94% observed a single time. Sequenced material: naive CD4+ T cells sorted from blood. The receptors come from a woman aged 25 to 39 in good health. CDR3s include the opening cysteine and the closing phenylalanine or tryptophan. The D gene is left open where the match is weak. Clone size is given for some rows only: seen once, a few or many times, or a class if the clone is expanded.

-	TRBD1	TRBV11-2	TRBJ2-7	TGTGCCAGCAGCTCCGGAACAGGGGCCAACTCCTACGAGCAGTACTTC	CASSSGTGANSYEQYF
-	-	TRBV21-1	TRBJ2-7	TGTGCCAGCAGCAAAGGTCCCCCGGGATTAGTCTACGAGCAGTACTTC	CASSKGPPGLVYEQYF
-	-	TRBV28	TRBJ2-7	TGTGCCAGCAGTTTTGGGGGGGCGAGGTCCTACGAGCAGTACTTC	CASSFGGARSYEQYF
-	TRBD1	TRBV29-1	TRBJ2-1	TGCAGCGTTGGACGGACAGGGAACAATGAGCAGTTCTTC	CSVGRTGNNEQFF
few	TRBD2	TRBV6-6	TRBJ2-7	TGTGCCAGCAGCCAAAGCGGGATTGGCGAGCAGTACTTC	CASSQSGIGEQYF
-	TRBD1	TRBV4-1	TRBJ1-4	TGCGCCAGCAGCCAAAGCCCGGGACAGGATAATGAAAAACTGTTTTTT	CASSQSPGQDNEKLFF
once	TRBD1	TRBV19	TRBJ2-7	TGTGCCAGTAGTCCCCTCCCCCAGGGGGCGGCAATCTACGAGCAGTACTTC	CASSPLPQGAAIYEQYF
once	-	TRBV5-1	TRBJ2-3	TGCGCCAGCAACGTCGAAGGCACAGATACGCAGTATTTT	CASNVEGTDTQYF
-	-	TRBV28	TRBJ1-1	TGTGCCAGCAGTCCGACCCGGACGGTGAACACTGAAGCTTTCTTT	CASSPTRTVNTEAFF
once	TRBD1	TRBV19	TRBJ1-5	TGTGCCACCGGGACAGTGGGTCGCCATTCTCAGCCCCAGCATTTT	CATGTVGRHSQPQHF
-	-	TRBV7-9	TRBJ2-7	TGTGCCATCCAAGGGGTAGCGGAATCCTACGAGCAGTACTTC	CAIQGVAESYEQYF
-	-	TRBV10-2	TRBJ2-2	TGCGCCAGCAGTGAGTCTGAGGCCGGGGAGCTGTTTTTT	CASSESEAGELFF
-	TRBD1	TRBV7-6	TRBJ1-4	TGTGCCAGCAGCTTGACAGGGGCGGGTGAAAAACTGTTTTTT	CASSLTGAGEKLFF
-	-	TRBV27	TRBJ2-7	TGTGCCAGCAGCTCCCGGGGCATTGCCTACGAGCAGTACTTC	CASSSRGIAYEQYF
-	-	TRBV29-1	TRBJ2-1	TGCAGCGCTACAAACAATGAGCAGTTCTTC	CSATNNEQFF
-	-	TRBV2	TRBJ2-1	TGTGCCAGCAGTGAAACCGAGACGAACAATGAGCAGTTCTTC	CASSETETNNEQFF
-	-	TRBV6-4	TRBJ2-1	TGTGCCAGCAGTCCCTTTTCGGGAGCGGGCTCCTACAATGAGCAGTTCTTC	CASSPFSGAGSYNEQFF
-	-	TRBV7-9	TRBJ2-5	TGTGCCAGCAGCTTAGTTGGCCACAAAGAGACCCAGTACTTC	CASSLVGHKETQYF
-	-	TRBV7-2	TRBJ2-1	TGTGCCAGCAGCTTATTGCCCGGCGGAGGGAGCAATGAGCAGTTCTTC	CASSLLPGGGSNEQFF
-	TRBD2	TRBV5-4	TRBJ2-5	TGTGCCAGCAGCAAGGGACTAGCGGGAGTCGGTGAGACCCAGTACTTC	CASSKGLAGVGETQYF
-	TRBD1	TRBV4-1	TRBJ2-7	TGCGCCAGCAGCCAGAACAGGGGGAAGGGGTTACGCGAGCAGTACTTC	CASSQNRGKGLREQYF
-	TRBD2	TRBV6-5	TRBJ2-7	TGTGCCAGCAGACAACGCGGGACTAGCATGTACGAGCAGTACTTC	CASRQRGTSMYEQYF
-	TRBD2	TRBV9	TRBJ2-7	TGTGCCAGCAGCGCCGGGACTAGCGGGAGTAGCGGGTACGAGCAGTACTTC	CASSAGTSGSSGYEQYF
-	TRBD1	TRBV7-9	TRBJ1-1	TGTGCCAGCAGGTACAGGGGGCCGGCGAACACTGAAGCTTTCTTT	CASRYRGPANTEAFF
-	-	TRBV28	TRBJ2-2	-	CASSFLAGGSGELFF
-	-	TRBV5-1	TRBJ1-3	TGCGCCAGCAGCTTGGCCCAGGGCTTCTCTGGAAACACCATATATTTT	CASSLAQGFSGNTIYF
-	-	TRBV11-2	TRBJ2-2	TGTGCCAGCAGCTTAGTGCGGCGGAACGGTGGGGAGCTGTTTTTT	CASSLVRRNGGELFF
-	-	TRBV6-5	TRBJ2-3	TGTGCCAGCAGTTACTCTCAGCGGGCACAGGATACGCAGTATTTT	CASSYSQRAQDTQYF
-	-	TRBV28	TRBJ1-4	TGTGCCAGCAGGGACAGCGGGTGGAAACTGTTTTTT	CASRDSGWKLFF
once	-	TRBV9	TRBJ2-2	TGTGCCAGCAGCGTAGGTGAGATCCTCACCGGGGAGCTGTTTTTT	CASSVGEILTGELFF
-	-	TRBV7-2	TRBJ1-2	TGTGCCAGCAGCTCATCGGGGGCTGATAATGGCTACACCTTC	CASSSSGADNGYTF
-	-	TRBV5-1	TRBJ2-7	TGCGCCAGCAGTTCTCAATCCTACGAGCAGTACTTC	CASSSQSYEQYF
-	-	TRBV5-1	TRBJ2-5	TGCGCCAGCAGCTTGGGCGGGAACGGGGCCCTCCGCCAAGAGACCCAGTACTTC	CASSLGGNGALRQETQYF
-	TRBD2	TRBV7-3	TRBJ2-3	TGTGCCAGCAGCATTACTAGCGACCCGGCTGGAGATACGCAGTATTTT	CASSITSDPAGDTQYF
-	TRBD1	TRBV7-9	TRBJ1-6	TGTGCCAGCAGCCCGGGACAGGGGTTATCACCCCTCCACTTT	CASSPGQGLSPLHF
-	-	TRBV5-8	TRBJ1-5	TGTGCCAGCAGCTTGGGTGGCGGTGGGCAGCCCCAGCATTTT	CASSLGGGGQPQHF
-	-	TRBV4-1	TRBJ1-1	TGCGCCAGCAGCGCCAGAACCGGGACGGGGAGGTTGGCTTTCTTT	CASSARTGTGRLAFF
-	-	TRBV2	TRBJ1-1	TGTGCCAGCAGTGATTTAGGTAACACTGAAGCTTTCTTT	CASSDLGNTEAFF
-	TRBD1	TRBV13	TRBJ1-1	TGTGCCAGCAGCCTCAACAGGGGACTCCTGAACACTGAAGCTTTCTTT	CASSLNRGLLNTEAFF
-	-	TRBV4-1	TRBJ2-7	TGCGCCAGCAGCCAAACCTTAACCGGGACCCGCTACGAGCAGTACTTC	CASSQTLTGTRYEQYF
-	-	TRBV6-6	TRBJ1-2	TGTGCCAGCAGTTACTCTTCAGGGAACTATGGCTACACCTTC	CASSYSSGNYGYTF
-	-	TRBV29-1	TRBJ1-1	TGCAGCGTTGAAGCAGTGGTCAGCATGAACACTGAAGCTTTCTTT	CSVEAVVSMNTEAFF
-	TRBD1	TRBV18	TRBJ1-3	TGTGCCAGCTCAGCGGGACAGGGACCTGGAAACACCATATATTTT	CASSAGQGPGNTIYF
-	-	TRBV6-6	TRBJ2-1	TGTGCCAGCAGTTCTATTACAGGGAATCCCTACAATGAGCAGTTCTTC	CASSSITGNPYNEQFF
-	-	TRBV7-6	TRBJ1-5	TGTGCCAGCAGCTTAGGGGGCCGCGGCAATCAGCCCCAGCATTTT	CASSLGGRGNQPQHF
-	-	TRBV7-8	TRBJ1-1	TGTGCCAGCAGCTTAGGGCTCCCTGACAGTTTTGGCACTGAAGCTTTCTTT	CASSLGLPDSFGTEAFF
-	TRBD1	TRBV10-3	TRBJ1-2	TGTGCCATCAGGGCCGGACAGGGAAATGGATACTATGGCTACACCTTC	CAIRAGQGNGYYGYTF
once	-	TRBV7-9	TRBJ1-5	TGTGCCAGCAGCTTAGATCGGTTCAATCAGCCCCAGCATTTT	CASSLDRFNQPQHF